These T cell receptor beta chains were read from a single sample in a study of shared clonotypes between healthy human individuals. Data came from immunoSEQ multiplex PCR; TCRdb stores just in-frame clones and leaves some out. Among some 2,500,000 clones listed, less than 95% were seen once. The source material was naive CD4+ T cells from PBMCs. Source of these receptors: a young man in good health. Some clones in this sample may be carry-over from other donors' samples. CDR3s include the opening cysteine and the closing phenylalanine or tryptophan. A D gene is named only where the DNA matches it firmly. Clone size appears in some rows only: once, few, many, or a class for an expanded clone.

TRBJ1-2 TRBV6-5 - - TGTGCCACCGTATCGGACTATGGCTACACCTTC CATVSDYGYTF
TRBJ2-2 TRBV18 - once TGTGCCAGCTCACCACTTACGGTCAAAGCAAACACCGGGGAGCTGTTTTTT CASSPLTVKANTGELFF
TRBJ1-2 TRBV6-1 - - TGTGCCAGCAGCGGGTTAGGATATGGCTACACCTTC CASSGLGYGYTF
TRBJ2-7 TRBV10-3 TRBD1 - TGTGCCATCAGTGAGTCAAGGACAGGGGGCGAGTACGAGCAGTACTTC CAISESRTGGEYEQYF
TRBJ2-1 TRBV6-7 - - TGTGCCAGCAGTGTCCCTGGGGGACTCGGCTCCTACAATGAGCAGTTCTTC CASSVPGGLGSYNEQFF
TRBJ2-7 TRBV10-3 - few TGTGGCCATTCCCCGGATCCAGGTACTCTCGAGCAGTACTTC CGHSPDPGTLEQYF
TRBJ1-5 TRBV6-5 - - TGTGCCAGCAGTTTCGGGAGCAATCAGCCCCAGCATTTT CASSFGSNQPQHF
TRBJ1-5 TRBV27 - once TGTGCCAGCAGTTTACAAGGGATGGGTCGTCAGCCCCAGCATTTT CASSLQGMGRQPQHF
TRBJ2-3 TRBV30 TRBD2 - TGTGCCTGGAGGTCAGCGGGAGGTCGCGCAGATACGCAGTATTTT CAWRSAGGRADTQYF
TRBJ2-1 TRBV19 - - TGTGCCAGTAGTCGTACCCACAATGAGCAGTTCTTC CASSRTHNEQFF
TRBJ2-5 TRBV5-1 TRBD2 - TGCGCCAGCAGCAAAGGGACTATCACCCAAGAGACCCAGTACTTC CASSKGTITQETQYF